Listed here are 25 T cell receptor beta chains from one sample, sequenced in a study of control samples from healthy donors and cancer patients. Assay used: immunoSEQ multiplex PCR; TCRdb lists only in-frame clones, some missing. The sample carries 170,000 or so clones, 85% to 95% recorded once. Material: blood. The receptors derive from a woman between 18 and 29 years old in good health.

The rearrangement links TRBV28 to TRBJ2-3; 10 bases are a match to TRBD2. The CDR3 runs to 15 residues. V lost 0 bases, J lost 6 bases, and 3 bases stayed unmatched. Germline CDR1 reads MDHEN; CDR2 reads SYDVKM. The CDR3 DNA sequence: TGTGCCAGCAGTTTATGGCTAGCGGGAGTGGATACGCAGTATTTT. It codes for CASSLWLAGVDTQYF.

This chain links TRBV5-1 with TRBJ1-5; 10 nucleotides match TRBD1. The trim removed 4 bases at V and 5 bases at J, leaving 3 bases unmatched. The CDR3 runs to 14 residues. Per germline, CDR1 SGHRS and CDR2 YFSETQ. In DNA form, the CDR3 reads TGCGCCAGCAGCCCTGGGACAGGGGATCAGCCCCAGCATTTT. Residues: CASSPGTGDQPQHF.

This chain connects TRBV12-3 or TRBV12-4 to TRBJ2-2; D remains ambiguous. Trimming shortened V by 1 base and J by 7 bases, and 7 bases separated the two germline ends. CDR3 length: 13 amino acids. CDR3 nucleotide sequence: TGTGCCAGCAGTTTAGAGTCAGGCGGGGAGCTGTTTTTT. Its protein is CASSLESGGELFF.

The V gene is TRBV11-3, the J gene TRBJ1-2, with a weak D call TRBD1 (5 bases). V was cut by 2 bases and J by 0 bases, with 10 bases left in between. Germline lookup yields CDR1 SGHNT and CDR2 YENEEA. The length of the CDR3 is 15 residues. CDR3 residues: CASSLRGGPNYGYTF. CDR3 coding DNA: TGTGCCAGCAGCTTAAGGGGCGGACCTAACTATGGCTACACCTTC.

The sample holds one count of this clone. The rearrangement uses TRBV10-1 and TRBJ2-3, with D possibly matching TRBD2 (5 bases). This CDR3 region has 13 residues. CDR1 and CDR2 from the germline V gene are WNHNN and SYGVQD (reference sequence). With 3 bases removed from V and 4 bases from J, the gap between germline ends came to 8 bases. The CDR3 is CASSDGVSDTQYF. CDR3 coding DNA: TGCGCCAGCAGTGACGGGGTTTCAGATACGCAGTATTTT.

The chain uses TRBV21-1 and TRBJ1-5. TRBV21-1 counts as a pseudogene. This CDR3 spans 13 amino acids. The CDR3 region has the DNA TGTGCCAGCAGCAAGGCAAACGGCCAGCCCCAGCATTTT. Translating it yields CASSKANGQPQHF.

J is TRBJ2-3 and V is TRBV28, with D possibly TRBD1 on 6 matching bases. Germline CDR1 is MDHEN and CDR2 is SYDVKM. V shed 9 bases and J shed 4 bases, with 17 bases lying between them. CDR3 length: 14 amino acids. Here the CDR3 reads CASTISGASDTQYF. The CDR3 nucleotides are TGTGCCAGTACCATTTCAGGGGCCTCAGATACGCAGTATTTT.

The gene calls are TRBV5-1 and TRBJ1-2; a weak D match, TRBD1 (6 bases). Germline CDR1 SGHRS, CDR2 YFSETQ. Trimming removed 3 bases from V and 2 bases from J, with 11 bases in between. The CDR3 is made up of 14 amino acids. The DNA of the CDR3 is TGCGCCAGCAGCTGGGGGGACACCAACTATGGCTACACCTTC. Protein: CASSWGDTNYGYTF.

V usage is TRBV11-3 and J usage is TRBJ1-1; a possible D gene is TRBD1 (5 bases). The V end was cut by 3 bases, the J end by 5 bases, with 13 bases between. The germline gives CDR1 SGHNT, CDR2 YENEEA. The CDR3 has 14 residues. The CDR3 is CASSFKRGTTEAFF. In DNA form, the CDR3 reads TGTGCCAGCAGCTTTAAAAGGGGTACGACTGAAGCTTTCTTT.

CDR3: CASSEQKGTEAFF. CDR3 DNA: TGTGCCAGCTCAGAGCAGAAGGGTACTGAAGCTTTCTTT. The J gene is TRBJ1-1, the V gene TRBV18; D gene ambiguous. V shed 5 bases and J shed 5 bases, with 12 bases lying between them. Germline V gene lookup returns CDR1 KGHSH and CDR2 LQKENI. CDR3 length equals 13 residues.

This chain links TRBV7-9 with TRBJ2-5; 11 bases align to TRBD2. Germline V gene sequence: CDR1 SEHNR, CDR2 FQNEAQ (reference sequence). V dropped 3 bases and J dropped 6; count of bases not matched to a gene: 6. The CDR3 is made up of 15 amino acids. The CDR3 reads CASSFAGTSGQTQYF. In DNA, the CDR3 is TGTGCCAGCAGCTTTGCCGGGACTAGCGGCCAGACCCAGTACTTC.

The chain's CDR3 is CASSPSEDLETQYF. CDR3 bases: TGCGCCAGCAGCCCATCTGAGGATTTAGAGACCCAGTACTTC. The chain links TRBV5-1 to TRBJ2-5; D gene ambiguous. The CDR3 covers 14 residues. V was trimmed by 4 bases and J by 4 bases, leaving 14 bases between them. The germline V gene encodes CDR1 SGHRS and CDR2 YFSETQ.

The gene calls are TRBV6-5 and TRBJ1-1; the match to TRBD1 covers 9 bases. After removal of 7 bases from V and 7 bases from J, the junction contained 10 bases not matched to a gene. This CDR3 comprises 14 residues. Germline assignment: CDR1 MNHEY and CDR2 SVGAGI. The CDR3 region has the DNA TGTGCCAGCATTAAAAGGGACAGGGTCGGTGAAGCTTTCTTT. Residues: CASIKRDRVGEAFF.

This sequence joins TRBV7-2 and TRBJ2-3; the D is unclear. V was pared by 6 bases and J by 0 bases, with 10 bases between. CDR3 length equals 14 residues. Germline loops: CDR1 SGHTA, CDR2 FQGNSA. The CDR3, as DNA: TGTGCCAGCAGGGTTTCGAGGAGCACAGATACGCAGTATTTT. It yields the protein CASRVSRSTDTQYF.

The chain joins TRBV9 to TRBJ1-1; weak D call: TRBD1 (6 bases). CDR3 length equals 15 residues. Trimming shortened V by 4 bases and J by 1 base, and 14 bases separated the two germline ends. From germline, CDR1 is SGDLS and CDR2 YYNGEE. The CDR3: CASSSTRDTNTEAFF. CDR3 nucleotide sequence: TGTGCCAGCAGCTCGACCCGGGACACGAACACTGAAGCTTTCTTT.

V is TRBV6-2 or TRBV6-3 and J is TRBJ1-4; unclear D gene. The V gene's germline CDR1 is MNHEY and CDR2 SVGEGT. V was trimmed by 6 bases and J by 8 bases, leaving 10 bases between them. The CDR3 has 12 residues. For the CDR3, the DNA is TGTGCCAGCAGCGATACCGGCGAAAAACTGTTTTTT. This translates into CASSDTGEKLFF.

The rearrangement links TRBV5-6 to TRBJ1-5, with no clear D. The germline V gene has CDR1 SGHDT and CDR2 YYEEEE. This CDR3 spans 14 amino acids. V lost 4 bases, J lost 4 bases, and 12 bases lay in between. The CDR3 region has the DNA TGTGCCAGCAGCGCCCCGAGGTCTAATCAGCCCCAGCATTTT. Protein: CASSAPRSNQPQHF. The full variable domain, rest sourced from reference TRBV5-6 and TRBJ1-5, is DAGVTQSPTHLIKTRGQQVTLRCSPKSGHDTVSWYQQALGQGPQFIFQYYEEEERQRGNFPDRFSGHQFPNYSSELNVNALLLGDSALYLCASSAPRSNQPQHFGDGTRLSIL.

The CDR3 sequence: CASSPQGDYTF. The CDR3 DNA is TGTGCCAGCAGCCCCCAGGGGGACTACACCTTC. The chain links TRBV7-9 to TRBJ1-2, with TRBD1 matching over 7 bases. Germline CDR1 is SEHNR and CDR2 is FQNEAQ (reference sequence). Losses at the gene ends were 5 bases for V and 10 bases for J; bases not matched to a gene: 4. The CDR3 runs to 11 residues.

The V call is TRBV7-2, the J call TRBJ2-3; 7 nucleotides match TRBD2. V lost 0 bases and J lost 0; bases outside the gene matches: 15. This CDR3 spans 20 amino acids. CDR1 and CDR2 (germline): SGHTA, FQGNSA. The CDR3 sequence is CASSLAESLQWGGSTDTQYF. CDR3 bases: TGTGCCAGCAGCTTAGCGGAAAGCCTTCAGTGGGGGGGGAGCACAGATACGCAGTATTTT.

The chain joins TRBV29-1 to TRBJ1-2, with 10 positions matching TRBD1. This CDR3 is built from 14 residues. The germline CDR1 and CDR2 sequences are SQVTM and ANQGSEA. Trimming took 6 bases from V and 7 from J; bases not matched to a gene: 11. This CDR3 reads CSVAGQGIGGGYTF. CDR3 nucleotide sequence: TGCAGCGTAGCGGGACAGGGGATTGGTGGTGGCTACACCTTC.

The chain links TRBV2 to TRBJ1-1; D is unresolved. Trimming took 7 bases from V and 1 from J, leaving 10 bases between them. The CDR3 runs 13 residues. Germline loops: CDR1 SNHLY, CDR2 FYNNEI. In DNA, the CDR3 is TGTGCCAGCAAGGGCGGATGGAACACTGAAGCTTTCTTT. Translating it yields CASKGGWNTEAFF.

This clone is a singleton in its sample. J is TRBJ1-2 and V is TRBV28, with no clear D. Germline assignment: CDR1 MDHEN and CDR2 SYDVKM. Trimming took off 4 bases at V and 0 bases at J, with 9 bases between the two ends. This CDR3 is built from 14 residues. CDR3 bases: TGTGCCAGCAGTTACGGCAGTACTAACTATGGCTACACCTTC. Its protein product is CASSYGSTNYGYTF.

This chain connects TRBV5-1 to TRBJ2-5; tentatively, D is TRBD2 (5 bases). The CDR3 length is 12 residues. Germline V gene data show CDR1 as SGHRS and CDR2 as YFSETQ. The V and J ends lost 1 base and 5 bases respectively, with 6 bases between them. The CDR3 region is CASSLRGETQYF. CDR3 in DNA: TGCGCCAGCAGCTTGAGAGGGGAGACCCAGTACTTC.

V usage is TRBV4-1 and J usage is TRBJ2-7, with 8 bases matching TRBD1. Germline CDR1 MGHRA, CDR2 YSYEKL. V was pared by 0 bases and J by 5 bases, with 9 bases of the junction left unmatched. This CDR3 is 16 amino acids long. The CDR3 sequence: CASSQDRAGGVHEQYF. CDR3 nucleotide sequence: TGCGCCAGCAGCCAAGATCGGGCAGGGGGCGTGCACGAGCAGTACTTC.

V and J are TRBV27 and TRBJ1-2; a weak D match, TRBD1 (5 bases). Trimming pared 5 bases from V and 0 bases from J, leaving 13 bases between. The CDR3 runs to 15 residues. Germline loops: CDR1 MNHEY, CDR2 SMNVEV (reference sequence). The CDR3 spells CASSAQGTTNYGYTF. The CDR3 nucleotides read TGTGCCAGCAGTGCGCAGGGTACCACTAACTATGGCTACACCTTC.